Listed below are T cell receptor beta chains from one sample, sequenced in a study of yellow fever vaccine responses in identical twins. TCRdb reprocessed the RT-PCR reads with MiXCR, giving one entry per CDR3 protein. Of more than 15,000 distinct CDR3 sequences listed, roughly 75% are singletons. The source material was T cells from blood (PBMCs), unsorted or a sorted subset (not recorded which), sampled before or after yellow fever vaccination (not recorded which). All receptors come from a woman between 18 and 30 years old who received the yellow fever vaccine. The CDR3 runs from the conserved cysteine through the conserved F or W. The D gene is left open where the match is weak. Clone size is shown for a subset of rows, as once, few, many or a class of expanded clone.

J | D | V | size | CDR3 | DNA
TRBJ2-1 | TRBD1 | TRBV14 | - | CASSPYRGIKDEQFF | TGTGCCAGCAGCCCCTACAGGGGGATTAAGGATGAGCAGTTCTTC
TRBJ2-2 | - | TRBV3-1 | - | CASSTLYTGELFF | TGTGCCAGCAGCACCCTTTACACCGGGGAGCTGTTTTTT
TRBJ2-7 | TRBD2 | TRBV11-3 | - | CASSLGDSGSSYEQYF | TGTGCCAGCAGCTTAGGCGATAGCGGGAGCTCCTACGAGCAGTACTTC
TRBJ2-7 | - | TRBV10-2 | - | CASSAPSRGDYEQYF | TGCGCCAGCAGCGCCCCTTCGCGGGGCGACTACGAGCAGTACTTC
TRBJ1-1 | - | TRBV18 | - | CASSPGLNTEAFF | TGTGCCAGCTCACCAGGATTGAACACTGAAGCTTTCTTT
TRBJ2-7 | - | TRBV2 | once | CASSEARAYEQYF | TGTGCCAGCAGTGAAGCAAGGGCGTACGAGCAGTACTTC
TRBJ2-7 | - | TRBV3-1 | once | CASSLSSGSSKEQYF | TGTGCCAGCAGCCTCTCCTCCGGGAGCTCAAAGGAGCAGTACTTC
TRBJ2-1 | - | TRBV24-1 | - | CATSDADLDNEQFF | TGTGCCACCAGTGATGCCGACCTGGACAATGAGCAGTTCTTC
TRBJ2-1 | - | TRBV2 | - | CASSRDATIGNEQFF | TGTGCCAGCAGTCGAGACGCAACCATTGGGAATGAGCAGTTCTTC
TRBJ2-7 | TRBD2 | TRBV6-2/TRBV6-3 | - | CASSSGSSGRSEQYF | TGTGCCAGCAGTTCAGGGTCTAGCGGGAGGTCCGAGCAGTACTTC
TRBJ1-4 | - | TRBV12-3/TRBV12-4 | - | CASSWGGNEKLFF | TGTGCCAGCAGCTGGGGGGGAAATGAAAAACTGTTTTTT
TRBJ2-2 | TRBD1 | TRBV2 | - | CASRGQGNTGELFF | TGTGCCAGCAGGGGACAGGGAAACACCGGGGAGCTGTTTTTT
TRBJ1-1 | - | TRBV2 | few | CASTANTEAFF | TGTGCCAGCACCGCGAACACTGAAGCTTTCTTT
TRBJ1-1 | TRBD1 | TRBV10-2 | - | CASSVTTGGTGTEAFF | TGCGCCAGCAGTGTTACAACAGGGGGAACAGGCACTGAAGCTTTCTTT
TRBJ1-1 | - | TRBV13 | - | CASSFPRGMNTEAFF | TGTGCCAGCAGCTTCCCGAGGGGTATGAACACTGAAGCTTTCTTT
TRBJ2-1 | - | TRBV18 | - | CASSPPAGNEQFF | TGTGCCAGCTCACCACCAGCCGGGAATGAGCAGTTCTTC
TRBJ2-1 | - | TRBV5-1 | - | CASSTSGANEQFF | TGCGCCAGCAGCACATCGGGGGCCAATGAGCAGTTCTTC
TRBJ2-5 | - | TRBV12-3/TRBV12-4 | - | CASSFSRLVPQETQYF | TGTGCCAGCAGTTTCTCCAGGCTAGTCCCCCAAGAGACCCAGTACTTC
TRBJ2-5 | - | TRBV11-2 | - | CASSSTGPWETQYF | TGTGCCAGCAGCTCGACGGGACCCTGGGAGACCCAGTACTTC
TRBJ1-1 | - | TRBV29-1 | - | CSSEGNTEAFF | TGCAGCTCAGAAGGGAACACTGAAGCTTTCTTT
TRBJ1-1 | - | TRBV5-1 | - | CASGSGGLTEAFF | TGCGCCAGCGGCTCCGGGGGTTTAACTGAAGCTTTCTTT
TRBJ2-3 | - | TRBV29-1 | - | CSVSLSPREDTQYF | TGCAGCGTGTCCCTTTCCCCCCGGGAAGATACGCAGTATTTT
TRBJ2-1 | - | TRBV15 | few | CATSRESEQFF | TGTGCCACCAGCAGAGAAAGTGAGCAGTTCTTC
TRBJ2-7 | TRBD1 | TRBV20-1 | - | CSARVAGQGAYEQYF | TGCAGTGCTAGAGTTGCAGGACAGGGAGCCTACGAGCAGTACTTC
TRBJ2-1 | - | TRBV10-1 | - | CASSESTKPHNEQFF | TGCGCCAGCAGTGAGTCGACTAAGCCCCACAATGAGCAGTTCTTC
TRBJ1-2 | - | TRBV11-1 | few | CASSTPGLSNYGYTF | TGTGCCAGCAGCACACCGGGACTCTCTAACTATGGCTACACCTTC
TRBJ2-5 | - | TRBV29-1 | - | CSVVTLAQETQYF | TGCAGCGTTGTTACCCTGGCCCAAGAGACCCAGTACTTC
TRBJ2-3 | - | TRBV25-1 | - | CASSEYLDTQYF | TGTGCCAGCAGTGAATATTTAGATACGCAGTATTTT
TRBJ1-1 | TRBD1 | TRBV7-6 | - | CASSGTGRGTEAFF | TGTGCCAGCAGCGGGACAGGGCGGGGTACTGAAGCTTTCTTT
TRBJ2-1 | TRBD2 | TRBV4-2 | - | CASSQEGLAGGIDEQFF | TGTGCCAGCAGCCAAGAGGGACTAGCGGGGGGGATTGATGAGCAGTTCTTC
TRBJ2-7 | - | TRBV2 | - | CASSEIPANYEQYF | TGTGCCAGCAGTGAAATCCCGGCAAACTACGAGCAGTACTTC
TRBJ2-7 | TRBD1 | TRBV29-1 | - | CSVEPGGGYEQYF | TGCAGCGTTGAACCAGGGGGCGGCTACGAGCAGTACTTC
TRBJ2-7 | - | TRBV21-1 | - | CASSKHRDRESNEQYF | TGTGCCAGCAGCAAACATAGGGACAGGGAGTCAAACGAGCAGTACTTC
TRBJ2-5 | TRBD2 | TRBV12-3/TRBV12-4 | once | CASSLGTSGSKTQYF | TGTGCCAGCAGTTTAGGGACTAGCGGGTCGAAGACCCAGTACTTC
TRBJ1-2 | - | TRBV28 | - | CASSKPTGTNYGYTF | TGTGCCAGCAGCAAACCAACAGGGACTAACTATGGCTACACCTTC
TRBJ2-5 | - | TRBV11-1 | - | CASSRQQYQETQYF | TGTGCCAGCAGCCGGCAACAGTACCAAGAGACCCAGTACTTC
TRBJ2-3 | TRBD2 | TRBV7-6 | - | CASSYIPGLGGTDTQYF | TGTGCCAGCAGCTACATCCCGGGACTAGGCGGCACAGATACGCAGTATTTT
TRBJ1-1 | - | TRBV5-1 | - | CASSRAGTLNTEAFF | TGCGCCAGCAGCAGGGCCGGGACATTGAACACTGAAGCTTTCTTT
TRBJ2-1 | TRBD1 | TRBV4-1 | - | CASSQAPGQGAYEQFF | TGCGCCAGCAGCCAAGCCCCCGGACAGGGGGCCTATGAGCAGTTCTTC
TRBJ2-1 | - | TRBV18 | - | CASSPVAGQFYNEQFF | TGTGCCAGCTCACCAGTCGCGGGCCAATTTTACAATGAGCAGTTCTTC
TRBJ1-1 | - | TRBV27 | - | CASSQPPRIILSEAFF | TGTGCCAGCAGTCAACCACCCAGGATCATCCTTTCTGAAGCTTTCTTT
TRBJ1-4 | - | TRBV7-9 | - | CASSFQPEKLFF | TGTGCCAGCAGCTTCCAACCTGAAAAACTGTTTTTT
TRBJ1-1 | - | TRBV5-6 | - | CASSFVQGGTEAFF | TGTGCCAGCAGCTTTGTTCAGGGAGGCACTGAAGCTTTCTTT
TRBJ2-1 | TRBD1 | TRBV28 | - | CATDSQGIPYNEQFF | TGTGCAACCGACTCACAGGGGATCCCCTACAATGAGCAGTTCTTC
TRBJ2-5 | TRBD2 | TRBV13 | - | CASSFYLASGDKETQYF | TGTGCCAGCAGCTTCTATTTGGCTAGCGGAGACAAAGAGACCCAGTACTTC
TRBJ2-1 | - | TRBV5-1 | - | CASSSFSSSYNEQFF | TGCGCCAGCAGCTCCTTTTCCAGCTCCTACAATGAGCAGTTCTTC
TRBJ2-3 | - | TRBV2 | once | CASSDDRGYTQYF | TGTGCCAGCAGCGATGACAGAGGATATACGCAGTATTTT
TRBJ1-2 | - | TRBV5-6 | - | CASSFELGGNYGYTF | TGTGCCAGCAGCTTCGAGTTGGGCGGGAACTATGGCTACACCTTC
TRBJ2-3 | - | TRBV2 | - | CASTEYTNTDTQYF | TGTGCCAGCACTGAATACACCAACACAGATACGCAGTATTTT